There are many counts of the clone carrying this T cell receptor (beta chain). Its antigen is not known. This record comes from a study of CD8+CD57+ T cells in acquired aplastic anemia. As for the study in general: The average read count for CD4+ cells in healthy donors was 8.5 million to 12 million. Overall study results and limits: Overlap between patients and controls comprised twenty-nine CD8+ CDR3 sequences.

Genomic DNA, the template, was used for profiling of the TCR beta VDJ and CDR3. Each CDR3 protein is one row after TCRdb ran MiXCR on the reads. The sample has a few hundred thousand distinct CDR3 sequences; around 32% are singletons. J lost 2 bases, V lost 6 bases, and 6 bases had no gene match. CDR1 is MNHNS and CDR2 is SASEGT in the germline V gene. CDR3 size: 14 residues. The chain couples TRBV6-1 to TRBJ1-2; TRBD1 matches at 7 bases. The sample taken for sequencing was sorted CD4+, CD8+, or CD8+CD57+ T cells (not recorded which) from PBMCs. This sequence was found in a human donor in good health, serving as a control. This CDR3 is CASSRGTGNYGYTF. The CDR3 DNA reads as TGTGCCAGCAGCAGGGGGACGGGCAACTATGGCTACACCTTC.